This TCR beta chain was sequenced during a study of blood T cell repertoires in COVID-19 (dated by TCRdb to the early 2020s). Regarding the research as a whole: Samples from collaborators originated in the United States, Italy and Spain and spanned both the acute and convalescent phases of COVID-19. The prospective study material was composed of cDNA or gDNA derived from T cells, B-cell-depleted T cells, or PBMCs. Deeply sampled blood TCRbeta repertoires from subjects exposed to, actively infected with, or recovered from COVID-19 were included in the dataset. The repertoires were made available in a free public database intended to serve as a resource for research on the immune response to SARS-CoV-2. The samples were drawn from the first 160 participants of the ongoing ImmuneRACE study and from more than 1,000 subjects provided by 6 global collaborators. Sample metadata almost always included a de-identified subject ID, COVID-19 status, age in years and sex. Where available, HLA class I and class II types were obtained from metadata supplied by the sample provider rather than from assay-based typing.

Each collaborating institution followed its own protocols to collect whole blood in K2EDTA tubes. For TCRbeta analysis, collaborators shipped samples in one of three forms: frozen whole blood, isolated PBMCs, or DNA extracted from either of those sample types. What the authors observed across the whole study: The amount of clinical and demographic metadata varied by source and participant and was provided uncurated.

TCRbeta CDR3 regions were amplified from genomic DNA using the immunoSEQ Assay, a bias-controlled multiplex PCR. Per the original workflow: The number of nucleated cells in each sample was estimated from the amplification of reference gene primers within the assay. To quantify the absolute abundance of each unique TCRbeta CDR3 rearrangement, sequence reads were collapsed and filtered. For each sample, productive Simpson clonality was calculated by taking the square root of Simpson's diversity index across productive rearrangements. TCRdb carries this immuneACCESS record with in-frame sequences only. Its versions omit some clonotypes, under half of them owing to an unresolved V gene in the studies checked, with the rest unexplained. V and J calls and clone size are given by that table; D and trimming were obtained from the DNA. Present in this sample are hundreds of thousands of clones, roughly 90% of which were seen just once. In total, the top ten clones hold around 13% of the sample.

Points on this clone: It has no known antigen specificity. No base-level quality is on record; no much larger clone is a single base apart.

The specimen sequenced was peripheral blood. The origin of this receptor is a woman aged 55 to 70 with acute or convalescent COVID-19.

The CDR3 protein is CSASRANTGELFF. The base sequence is TGCAGTGCTAGTCGCGCGAACACCGGGGAGCTGTTTTTT. The chain is assembled from TRBV20-1 and TRBJ2-2, with an unclear D gene assignment. The CDR3 runs 13 residues from the cysteine to the phenylalanine. The kept DNA is CDR3 alone, 39 bases in frame from the first base. Taken from the germline V gene (reference sequence), the CDR1 and CDR2 loops are DFQATT and SNEGSKA. The germline ends are 5 bases apart after V is trimmed by 3 bases and J by 0 bases.